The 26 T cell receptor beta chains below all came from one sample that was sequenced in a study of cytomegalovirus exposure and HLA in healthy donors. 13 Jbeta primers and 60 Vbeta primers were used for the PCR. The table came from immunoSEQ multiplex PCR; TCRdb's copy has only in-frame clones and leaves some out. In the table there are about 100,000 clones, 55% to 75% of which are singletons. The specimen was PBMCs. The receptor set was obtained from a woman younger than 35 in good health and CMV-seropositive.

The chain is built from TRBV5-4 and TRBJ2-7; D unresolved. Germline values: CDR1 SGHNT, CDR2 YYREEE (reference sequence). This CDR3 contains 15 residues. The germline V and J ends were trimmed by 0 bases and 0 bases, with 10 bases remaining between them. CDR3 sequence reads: CASSLGAVISYEQYF. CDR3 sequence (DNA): TGTGCCAGCAGCTTGGGGGCAGTAATCTCCTACGAGCAGTACTTC.

CDR3 loop: CASSLSPSGYGYTF. The CDR3 DNA reads as TGTGCCAGCAGTTTGTCGCCTTCCGGCTATGGCTACACCTTC. This chain joins TRBV27 and TRBJ1-2; D ambiguous. The CDR3 spans 14 residues. Germline CDR1 reads MNHEY; CDR2 reads SMNVEV (reference sequence). V dropped 3 bases and J dropped 4 bases, with 12 bases sitting between them.

In DNA form, the CDR3 reads TGTGCCAGCAGTCGGGACAGCTCTGGGGCCAACGTCCTGACTTTC. Its protein product is CASSRDSSGANVLTF. The chain couples TRBV6-4 to TRBJ2-6; 7 bases are a match to TRBD1. V lost 5 bases to trimming and J lost 0 bases; unmatched junction nucleotides: 1. This CDR3 has 15 residues. Germline CDR1 reads MRHNA; CDR2 reads SNTAGT.

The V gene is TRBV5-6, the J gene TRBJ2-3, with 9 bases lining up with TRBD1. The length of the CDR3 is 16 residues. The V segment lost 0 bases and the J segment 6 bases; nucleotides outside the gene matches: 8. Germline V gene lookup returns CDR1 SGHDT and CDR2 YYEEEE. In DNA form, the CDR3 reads TGTGCCAGCAGCTTGGCGGGGACAGGGATAATGGATACGCAGTATTTT. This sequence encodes CASSLAGTGIMDTQYF.

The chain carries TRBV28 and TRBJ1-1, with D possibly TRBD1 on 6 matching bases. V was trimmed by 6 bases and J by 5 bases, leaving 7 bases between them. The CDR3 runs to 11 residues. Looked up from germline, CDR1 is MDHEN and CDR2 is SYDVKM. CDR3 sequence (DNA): TGTGCCAGCAGGGGACAAACTGAAGCTTTCTTT. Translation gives CASRGQTEAFF.

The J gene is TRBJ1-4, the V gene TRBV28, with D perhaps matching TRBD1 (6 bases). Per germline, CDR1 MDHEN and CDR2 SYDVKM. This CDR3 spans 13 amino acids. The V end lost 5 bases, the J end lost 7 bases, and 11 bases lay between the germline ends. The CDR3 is CASSTGWSEKLFF. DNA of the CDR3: TGTGCCAGCAGTACAGGGTGGAGTGAAAAACTGTTTTTT.

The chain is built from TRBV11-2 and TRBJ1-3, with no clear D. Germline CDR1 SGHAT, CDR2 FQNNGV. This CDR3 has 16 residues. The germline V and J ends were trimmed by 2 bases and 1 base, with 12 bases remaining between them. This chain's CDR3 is CASSLWAPVSGNTIYF. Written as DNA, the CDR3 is TGTGCCAGCAGCTTATGGGCCCCCGTATCTGGAAACACCATATATTTT.

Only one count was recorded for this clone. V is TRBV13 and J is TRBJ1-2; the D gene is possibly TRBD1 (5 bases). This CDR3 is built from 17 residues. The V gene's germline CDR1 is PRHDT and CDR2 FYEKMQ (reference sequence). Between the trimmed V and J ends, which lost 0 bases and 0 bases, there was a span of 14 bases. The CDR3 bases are TGTGCCAGCAGCTTAGGGGGCAGGGCACCTACTAACTATGGCTACACCTTC. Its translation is CASSLGGRAPTNYGYTF.

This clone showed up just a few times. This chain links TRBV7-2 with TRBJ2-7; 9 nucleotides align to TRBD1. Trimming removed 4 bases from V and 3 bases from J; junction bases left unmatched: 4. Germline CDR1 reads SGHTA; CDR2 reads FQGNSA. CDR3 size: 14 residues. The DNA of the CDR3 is TGTGCCAGCAGCTATCCGGGACAGGGCTACGAGCAGTACTTC. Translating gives CASSYPGQGYEQYF.

CDR3 nucleotides: TGTGCCAGCAGCACTAGCGGGAGGGCCCTCTACAATGAGCAGTTCTTC. Translation: CASSTSGRALYNEQFF. The chain is built from TRBV11-3 and TRBJ2-1; 13 nucleotides line up with TRBD2. The CDR3 has 16 residues. Germline V gives CDR1 SGHNT, CDR2 YENEEA. V was pared by 5 bases and J by 3 bases, with 4 bases of the junction left unmatched. The full variable domain, completed using reference TRBV11-3 and TRBJ2-1, is EAGVVQSPRYKIIEKKQPVAFWCNPISGHNTLYWYLQNLGQGPELLIRYENEEAVDDSQLPKDRFSAERLKGVDSTLKIQPAELGDSAVYLCASSTSGRALYNEQFFGPGTRLTVL.

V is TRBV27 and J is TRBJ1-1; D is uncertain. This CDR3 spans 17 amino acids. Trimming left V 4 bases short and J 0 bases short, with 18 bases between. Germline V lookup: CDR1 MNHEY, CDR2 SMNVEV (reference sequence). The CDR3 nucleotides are TGTGCCAGCAGTTCCTCAAATCGGGTCGCCGTGAACACTGAAGCTTTCTTT. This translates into CASSSSNRVAVNTEAFF.

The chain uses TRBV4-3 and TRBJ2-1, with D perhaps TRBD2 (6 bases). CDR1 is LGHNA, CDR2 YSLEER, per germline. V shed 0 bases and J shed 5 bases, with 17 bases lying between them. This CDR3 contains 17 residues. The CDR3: CASSQDLRRGPDNEQFF. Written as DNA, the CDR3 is TGCGCCAGCAGCCAAGATCTGAGGCGGGGACCGGACAATGAGCAGTTCTTC.

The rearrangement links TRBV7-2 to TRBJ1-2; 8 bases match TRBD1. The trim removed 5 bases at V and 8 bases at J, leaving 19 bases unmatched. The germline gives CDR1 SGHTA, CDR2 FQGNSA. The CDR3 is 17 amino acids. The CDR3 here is CASSVGAPGQGRGGYTF. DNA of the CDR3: TGTGCCAGCAGCGTAGGTGCTCCCGGACAGGGTCGGGGCGGCTACACCTTC. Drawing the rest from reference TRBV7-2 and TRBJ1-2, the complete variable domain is GAGVSQSPSNKVTEKGKDVELRCDPISGHTALYWYRQSLGQGLEFLIYFQGNSAPDKSGLPSDRFSAERTGGSVSTLTIQRTQQEDSAVYLCASSVGAPGQGRGGYTFGSGTRLTVV.

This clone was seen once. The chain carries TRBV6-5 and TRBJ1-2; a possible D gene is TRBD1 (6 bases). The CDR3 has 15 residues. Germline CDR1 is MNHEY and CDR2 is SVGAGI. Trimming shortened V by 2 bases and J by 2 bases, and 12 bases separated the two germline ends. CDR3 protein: CASSYAGARNYGYTF. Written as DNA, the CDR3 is TGTGCCAGCAGTTACGCGGGGGCCCGAAACTATGGCTACACCTTC.

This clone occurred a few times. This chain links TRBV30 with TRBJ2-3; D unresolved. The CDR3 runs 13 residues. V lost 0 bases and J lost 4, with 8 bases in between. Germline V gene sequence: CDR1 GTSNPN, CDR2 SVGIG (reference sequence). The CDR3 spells CAWSVREADTQYF. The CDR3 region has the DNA TGTGCCTGGAGTGTACGAGAGGCAGATACGCAGTATTTT.

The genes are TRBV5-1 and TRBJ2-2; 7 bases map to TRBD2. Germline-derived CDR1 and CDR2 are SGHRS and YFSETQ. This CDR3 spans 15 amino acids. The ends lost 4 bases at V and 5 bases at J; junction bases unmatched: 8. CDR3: CASSLGRGETGELFF. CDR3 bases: TGCGCCAGCAGCCTTGGACGGGGGGAAACCGGGGAGCTGTTTTTT.

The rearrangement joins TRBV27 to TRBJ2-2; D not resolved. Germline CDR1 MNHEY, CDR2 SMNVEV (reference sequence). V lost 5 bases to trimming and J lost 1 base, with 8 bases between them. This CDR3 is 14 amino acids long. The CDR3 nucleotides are TGTGCCAGCAGTCGTTCCAGGAACACCGGGGAGCTGTTTTTT. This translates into CASSRSRNTGELFF.

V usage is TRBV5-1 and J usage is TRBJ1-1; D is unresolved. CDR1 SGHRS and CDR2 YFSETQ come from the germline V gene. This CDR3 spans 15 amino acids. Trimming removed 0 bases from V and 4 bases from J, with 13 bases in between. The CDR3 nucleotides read TGCGCCAGCAGCTTGGAAGGTTTCAGGTCCACTGAAGCTTTCTTT. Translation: CASSLEGFRSTEAFF.

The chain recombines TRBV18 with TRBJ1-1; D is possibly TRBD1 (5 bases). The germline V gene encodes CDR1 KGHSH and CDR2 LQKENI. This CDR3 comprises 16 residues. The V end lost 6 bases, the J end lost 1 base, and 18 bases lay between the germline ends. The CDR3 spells CASSPLPGGENTEAFF. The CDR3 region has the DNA TGTGCCAGCTCCCCGCTTCCGGGGGGGGAGAACACTGAAGCTTTCTTT.

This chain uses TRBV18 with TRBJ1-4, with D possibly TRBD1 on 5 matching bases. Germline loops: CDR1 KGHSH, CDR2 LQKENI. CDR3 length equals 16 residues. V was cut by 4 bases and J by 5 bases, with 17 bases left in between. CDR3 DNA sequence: TGTGCCAGCTCACAAGGCCGGGACTGGGGGAATGAAAAACTGTTTTTT. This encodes CASSQGRDWGNEKLFF.

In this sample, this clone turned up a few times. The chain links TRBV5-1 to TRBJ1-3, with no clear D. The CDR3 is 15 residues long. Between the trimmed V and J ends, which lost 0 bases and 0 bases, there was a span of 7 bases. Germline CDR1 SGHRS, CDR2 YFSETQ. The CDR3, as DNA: TGCGCCAGCAGCTTGGCCTCGTCCTCTGGAAACACCATATATTTT. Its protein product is CASSLASSSGNTIYF.

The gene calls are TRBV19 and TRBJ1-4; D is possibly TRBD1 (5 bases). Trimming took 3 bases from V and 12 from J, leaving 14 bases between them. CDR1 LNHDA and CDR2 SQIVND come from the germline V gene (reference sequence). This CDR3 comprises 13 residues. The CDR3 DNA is TGTGCCAGTAGTATCCCGGCGGGGCGTCAACTGTTTTTT. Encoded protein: CASSIPAGRQLFF.

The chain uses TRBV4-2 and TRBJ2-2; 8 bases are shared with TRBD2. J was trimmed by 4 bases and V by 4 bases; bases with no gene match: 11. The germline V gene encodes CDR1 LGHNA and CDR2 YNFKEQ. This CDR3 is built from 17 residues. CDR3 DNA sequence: TGTGCCAGCAGCCCAAGGACGGGGGGGCCCCTCACCGGGGAGCTGTTTTTT. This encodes CASSPRTGGPLTGELFF.

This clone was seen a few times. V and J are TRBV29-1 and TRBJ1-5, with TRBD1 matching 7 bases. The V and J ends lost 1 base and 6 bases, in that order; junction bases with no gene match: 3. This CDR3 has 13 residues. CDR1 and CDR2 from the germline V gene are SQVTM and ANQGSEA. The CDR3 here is CSVEAGGGQPQHF. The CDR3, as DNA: TGCAGCGTTGAAGCAGGGGGTGGTCAGCCCCAGCATTTT.

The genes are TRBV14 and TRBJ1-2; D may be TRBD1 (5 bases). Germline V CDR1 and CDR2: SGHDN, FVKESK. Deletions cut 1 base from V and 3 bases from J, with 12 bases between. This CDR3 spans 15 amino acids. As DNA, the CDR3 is TGTGCCAGCAGCCAAGTCAGCCGGGGGGACTATGGCTACACCTTC. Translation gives CASSQVSRGDYGYTF. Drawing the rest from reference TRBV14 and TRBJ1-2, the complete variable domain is EAGVTQFPSHSVIEKGQTVTLRCDPISGHDNLYWYRRVMGKEIKFLLHFVKESKQDESGMPNNRFLAERTGGTYSTLKVQPAELEDSGVYFCASSQVSRGDYGYTFGSGTRLTVV.

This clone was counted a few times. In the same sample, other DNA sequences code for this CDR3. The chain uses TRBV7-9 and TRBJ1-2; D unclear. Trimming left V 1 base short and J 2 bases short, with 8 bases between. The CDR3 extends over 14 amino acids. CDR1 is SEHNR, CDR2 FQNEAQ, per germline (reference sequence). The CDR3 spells CASSLGGDNYGYTF. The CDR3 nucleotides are TGTGCCAGCAGCTTAGGCGGAGACAACTATGGCTACACCTTC.